The 11 T cell receptor beta chains below come from one sample, sequenced in a study of circulating and synovial CD4+ cells in juvenile arthritis. Profiled with immunoSEQ multiplex PCR; TCRdb holds only in-frame clones, not every one. The data show some 14,000 clones, with approximately 83% seen just once and less than 4.5% held by the top ten. Material for sequencing was CD4+ T cells from synovial fluid. Every receptor here comes from a human patient with juvenile idiopathic arthritis. Some clones in this sample may be carry-over from other donors' samples.

Here the CDR3 DNA reads TGTGCCAGCAGGAAAGGGGTCGCCGTGGGGCCCCAGCATTTT. It is translated as CASRKGVAVGPQHF. The chain joins TRBV6-5 to TRBJ1-5; weak D call: TRBD1 (5 bases). Trimming removed 6 bases at V and 9 bases at J, with 18 bases between. CDR1 is MNHEY and CDR2 is SVGAGI in the germline V gene. This CDR3 is 14 amino acids long.

In DNA form, the CDR3 reads TGCGCCAGCAGCTTCGGACAGGGGGCCCACGAGCAGTACTTC. It is translated as CASSFGQGAHEQYF. The rearrangement joins TRBV5-1 to TRBJ2-7; 11 positions match TRBD1. Germline trimming cut 2 bases from V and 5 bases from J; bases unmatched to any gene: 3. The CDR3 consists of 14 residues. Germline V gene lookup returns CDR1 SGHRS and CDR2 YFSETQ.

This rearrangement joins TRBV4-1 to TRBJ1-3; D gene ambiguous. The CDR3 totals 16 residues. The V end lost 0 bases, the J end lost 0 bases, and 9 bases lay between the germline ends. Per the germline V gene, CDR1 is MGHRA and CDR2 is YSYEKL. In DNA form, the CDR3 reads TGCGCCAGCAGCCAAGAAGAGACAAACTCTGGAAACACCATATATTTT. Residues: CASSQEETNSGNTIYF.

The CDR3 bases are TGCGCCAGCAGCTTGGACGGGAATACTTACAATGAGCAGTTCTTC. Residues: CASSLDGNTYNEQFF. The V gene is TRBV5-1, the J gene TRBJ2-1, with D possibly TRBD2 on 5 matching bases. The CDR3 length is 15 residues. From germline, CDR1 is SGHRS and CDR2 YFSETQ. V lost 0 bases, J lost 4 bases, and 11 bases lay in between.

The rearrangement joins TRBV28 to TRBJ1-1; TRBD1 agrees at 7 bases. Trimming took 2 bases from V and 5 from J; bases not matched to a gene: 8. The CDR3 consists of 15 residues. Per germline, CDR1 MDHEN and CDR2 SYDVKM. The CDR3 coding sequence is TGTGCCAGCAGTTTAGCAGCAGGGGGTGAGACTGAAGCTTTCTTT. This sequence encodes CASSLAAGGETEAFF. Based on the CDR3 plus reference TRBV28 and TRBJ1-1, the full variable domain is DVKVTQSSRYLVKRTGEKVFLECVQDMDHENMFWYRQDPGLGLRLIYFSYDVKMKEKGDIPEGYSVSREKKERFSLILESASTNQTSMYLCASSLAAGGETEAFFGQGTRLTVV.

V usage is TRBV5-1 and J usage is TRBJ1-5; 10 positions agree with TRBD1. Per germline, CDR1 SGHRS and CDR2 YFSETQ. CDR3 length: 18 residues. V was pared by 0 bases and J by 6 bases, with 12 bases of the junction left unmatched. The CDR3 DNA is TGCGCCAGCAGCTTGGGGGTGACAGGGGGCGCAGAAGTTCAGCCCCAGCATTTT. It yields the protein CASSLGVTGGAEVQPQHF.

This chain uses TRBV10-3 with TRBJ2-5; D possibly corresponds to TRBD1 (6 bases). V lost 6 bases to trimming and J lost 2 bases, with 7 bases between them. The CDR3 length is 12 residues. Germline values: CDR1 ENHRY, CDR2 SYGVKD. In DNA, the CDR3 is TGTGCCATCAGGGACAGACAAGAGACCCAGTACTTC. This encodes CAIRDRQETQYF.

J is TRBJ1-1 and V is TRBV11-1, with D perhaps matching TRBD1 (6 bases). The CDR3 runs 15 residues. The ends were cut back, 2 bases at V and 3 bases at J, with 13 bases in the middle. CDR1 SGHAT and CDR2 FQDESV come from the germline V gene (reference sequence). The CDR3 reads CASSLKGGRDTEAFF. The DNA for the CDR3 is TGTGCCAGCAGCTTAAAGGGGGGGCGAGACACTGAAGCTTTCTTT. Drawing the rest from reference TRBV11-1 and TRBJ1-1, the complete variable domain is EAEVAQSPRYKITEKSQAVAFWCDPISGHATLYWYRQILGQGPELLVQFQDESVVDDSQLPKDRFSAERLKGVDSTLKIQPAELGDSAMYLCASSLKGGRDTEAFFGQGTRLTVV.

This chain joins TRBV6-1 and TRBJ1-4; D might be TRBD1 (6 bases). CDR1 MNHNS and CDR2 SASEGT come from the germline V gene. The CDR3 sequence is 14 residues long. Trimming stripped 5 bases from V and 5 bases from J, with 12 bases between. In nucleotides, the CDR3 is TGTGCCAGCAGTAAGGACAGATTAAATGAAAAACTGTTTTTT. It is translated as CASSKDRLNEKLFF.

The chain combines TRBV6-5 with TRBJ2-7; D is unresolved. Germline loops: CDR1 MNHEY, CDR2 SVGAGI. CDR3 length: 13 residues. The ends were cut back, 6 bases at V and 0 bases at J, with 9 bases in the middle. The CDR3 DNA sequence: TGTGCCAGCAGCCAGTTCAGCTCCTACGAGCAGTACTTC. This gives the protein CASSQFSSYEQYF.

The chain employs TRBV21-1 and TRBJ1-2; TRBD1 is the table's D call and was not checked against the DNA. TRBV21-1 is a pseudogene segment. This CDR3 has 15 amino acids. Written as DNA, the CDR3 is TGTGCCAGCAGCGGCCACGAGGGGGCGTCGGCTGGCTACACCTTC. Its translation is CASSGHEGASAGYTF.